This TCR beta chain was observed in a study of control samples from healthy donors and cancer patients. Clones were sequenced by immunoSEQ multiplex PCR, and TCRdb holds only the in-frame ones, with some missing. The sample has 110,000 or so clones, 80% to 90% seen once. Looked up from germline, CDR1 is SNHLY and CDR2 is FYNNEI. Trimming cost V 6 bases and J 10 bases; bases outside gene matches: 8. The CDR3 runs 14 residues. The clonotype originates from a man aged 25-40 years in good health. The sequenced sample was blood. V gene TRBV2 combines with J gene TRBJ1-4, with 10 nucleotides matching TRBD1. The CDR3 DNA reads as TGTGCCAGCAGCGTCCGGGACAGGGGTGGAAAACTGTTTTTT. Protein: CASSVRDRGGKLFF.